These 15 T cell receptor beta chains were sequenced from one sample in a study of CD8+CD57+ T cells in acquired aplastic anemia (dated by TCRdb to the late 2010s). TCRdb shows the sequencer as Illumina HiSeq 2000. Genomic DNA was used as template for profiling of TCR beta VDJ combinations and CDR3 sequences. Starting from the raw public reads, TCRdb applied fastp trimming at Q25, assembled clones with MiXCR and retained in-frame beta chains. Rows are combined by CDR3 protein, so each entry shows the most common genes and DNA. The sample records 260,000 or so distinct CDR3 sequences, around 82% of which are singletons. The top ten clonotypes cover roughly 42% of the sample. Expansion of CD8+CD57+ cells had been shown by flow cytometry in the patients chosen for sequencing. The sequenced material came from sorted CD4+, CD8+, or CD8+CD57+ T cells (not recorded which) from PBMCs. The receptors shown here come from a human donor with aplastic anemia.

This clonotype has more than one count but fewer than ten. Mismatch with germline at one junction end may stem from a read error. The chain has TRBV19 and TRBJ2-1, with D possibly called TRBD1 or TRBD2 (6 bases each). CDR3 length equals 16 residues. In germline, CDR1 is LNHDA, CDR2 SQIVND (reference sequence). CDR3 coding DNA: TGTGCCAGTAGCCTGGGGGGCGGAAACGGTCAGGATGAGCAGCTCTTC. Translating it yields CASSLGGGNGQDEQLF.

CDR3 sequence (DNA): TGTGCCAGCAGCGTGGATGGGGGAGGTGGCTACACCTACACCTTC. Amino acids: CASSVDGGGGYTYTF. This chain links TRBV9 with TRBJ1-2; TRBD1 is a possible D gene (5 bases). Between the trimmed V and J ends, which lost 2 bases and 10 bases, there was a span of 21 bases. In germline, CDR1 is SGDLS, CDR2 YYNGEE. The CDR3 runs to 15 residues.

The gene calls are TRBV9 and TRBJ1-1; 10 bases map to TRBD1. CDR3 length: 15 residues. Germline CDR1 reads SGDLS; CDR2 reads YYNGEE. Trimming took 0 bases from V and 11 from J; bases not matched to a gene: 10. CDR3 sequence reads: CASSVEGTGVNTAFF. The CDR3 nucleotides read TGTGCCAGCAGCGTAGAGGGGACAGGGGTGAACACTGCTTTCTTT. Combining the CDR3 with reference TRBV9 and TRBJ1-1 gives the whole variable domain DSGVTQTPKHLITATGQRVTLRCSPRSGDLSVYWYQQSLDQGLQFLIQYYNGEERAKGNILERFSAQQFPDLHSELNLSSLELGDSALYFCASSVEGTGVNTAFFGQGTRLTVV.

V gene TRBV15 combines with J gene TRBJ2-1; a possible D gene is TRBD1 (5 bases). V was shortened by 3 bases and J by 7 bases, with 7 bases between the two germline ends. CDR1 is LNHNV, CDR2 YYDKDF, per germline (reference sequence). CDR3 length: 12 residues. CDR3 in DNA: TGTGCCACCAGCAGCAGACAGAATGAGCAGTTCTTC. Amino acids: CATSSRQNEQFF.

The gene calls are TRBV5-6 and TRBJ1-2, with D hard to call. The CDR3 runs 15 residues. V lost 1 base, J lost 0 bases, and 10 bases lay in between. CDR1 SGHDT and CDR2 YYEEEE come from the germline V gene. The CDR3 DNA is TGTGCCAGCAGCTTGTACAGAGAAGCTAACTATGGCTACACCTTC. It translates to CASSLYREANYGYTF.

This CDR3 reads CASSFQRSGGCDQYV. The CDR3 DNA follows: TGTGCCAGCAGCTTTCAAAGAAGCGGGGGGTGCGATCAGTACGTC. This chain uses TRBV7-9 with TRBJ2-7; 9 bases map to TRBD2. The CDR3 sequence is 15 residues long. CDR1 and CDR2 (germline): SEHNR, FQNEAQ (reference sequence). With 3 bases clipped from V and 10 bases from J, the junction kept 13 bases outside the gene matches.

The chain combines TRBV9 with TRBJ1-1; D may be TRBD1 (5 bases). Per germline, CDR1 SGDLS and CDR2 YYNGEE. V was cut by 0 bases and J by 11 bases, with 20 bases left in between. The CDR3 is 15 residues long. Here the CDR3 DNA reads TGTGCCAGCAGCGTAGGGCTGACAGCGCACTATTTTGCTTTCTTT. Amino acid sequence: CASSVGLTAHYFAFF. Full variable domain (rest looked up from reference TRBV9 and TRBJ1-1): DSGVTQTPKHLITATGQRVTLRCSPRSGDLSVYWYQQSLDQGLQFLIQYYNGEERAKGNILERFSAQQFPDLHSELNLSSLELGDSALYFCASSVGLTAHYFAFFGQGTRLTVV.

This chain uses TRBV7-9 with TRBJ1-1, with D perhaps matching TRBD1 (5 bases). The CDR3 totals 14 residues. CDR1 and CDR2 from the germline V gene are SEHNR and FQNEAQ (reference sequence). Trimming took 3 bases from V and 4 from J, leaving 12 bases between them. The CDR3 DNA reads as TGTGCCAGCAGCTTCCGCAGGGTAGGCACTGAAGCTTTCTTT. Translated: CASSFRRVGTEAFF.

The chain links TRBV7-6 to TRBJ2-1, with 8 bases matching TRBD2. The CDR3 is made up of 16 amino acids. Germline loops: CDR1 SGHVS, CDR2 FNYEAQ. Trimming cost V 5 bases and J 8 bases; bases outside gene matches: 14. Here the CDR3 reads CASSLGRSGGRDEQFF. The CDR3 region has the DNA TGTGCCAGCAGCCTGGGGAGAAGCGGGGGTAGGGATGAGCAGTTCTTC.

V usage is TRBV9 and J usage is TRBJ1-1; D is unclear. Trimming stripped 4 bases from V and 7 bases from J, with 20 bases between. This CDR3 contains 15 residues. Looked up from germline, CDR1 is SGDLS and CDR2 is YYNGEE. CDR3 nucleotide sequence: TGTGCCAGCAGCTTAGCTGTGAACATTAACTATGAAGCTTTCTTT. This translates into CASSLAVNINYEAFF.

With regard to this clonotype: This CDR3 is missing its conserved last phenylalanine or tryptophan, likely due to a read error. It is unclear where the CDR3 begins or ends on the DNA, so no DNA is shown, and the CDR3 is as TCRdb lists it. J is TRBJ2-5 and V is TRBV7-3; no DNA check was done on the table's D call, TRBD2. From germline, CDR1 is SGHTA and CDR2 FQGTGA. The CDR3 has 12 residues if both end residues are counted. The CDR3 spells CARSRARKTVEH.

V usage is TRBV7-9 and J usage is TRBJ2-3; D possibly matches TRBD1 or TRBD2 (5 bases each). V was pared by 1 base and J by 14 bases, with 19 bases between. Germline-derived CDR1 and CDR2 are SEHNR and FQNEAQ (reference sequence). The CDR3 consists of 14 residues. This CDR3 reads CASSLVRGELTLYF. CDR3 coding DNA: TGTGCCAGCAGCTTAGTACGAGGGGAGCTTACTTTGTATTTT.

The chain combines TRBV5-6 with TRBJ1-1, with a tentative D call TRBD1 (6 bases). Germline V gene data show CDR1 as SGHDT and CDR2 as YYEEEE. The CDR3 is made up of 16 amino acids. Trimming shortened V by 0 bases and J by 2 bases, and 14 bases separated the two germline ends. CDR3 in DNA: TGTGCCAGCAGCTTGGAGAGGGGGGACGCAAACACTGAAGCTTTCTTT. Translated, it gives CASSLERGDANTEAFF.

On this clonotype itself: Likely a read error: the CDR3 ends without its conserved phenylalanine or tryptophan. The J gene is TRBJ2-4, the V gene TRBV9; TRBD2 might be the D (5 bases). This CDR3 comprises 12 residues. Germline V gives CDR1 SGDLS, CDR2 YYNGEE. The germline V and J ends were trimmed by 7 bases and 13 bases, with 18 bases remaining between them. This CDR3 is CASGGAGQSQYI. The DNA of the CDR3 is TGTGCCAGCGGAGGAGCTGGGCAGAGCCAGTACATC.

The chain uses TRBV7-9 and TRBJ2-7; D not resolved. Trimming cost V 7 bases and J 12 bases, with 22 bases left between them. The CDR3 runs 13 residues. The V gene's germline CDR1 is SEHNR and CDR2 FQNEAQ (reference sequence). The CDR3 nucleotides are TGTGCCAGCACCGATGGACCGGGTGTGAAGGGGTACTTC. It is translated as CASTDGPGVKGYF. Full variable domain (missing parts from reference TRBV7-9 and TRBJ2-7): DTGVSQNPRHKITKRGQNVTFRCDPISEHNRLYWYRQTLGQGPEFLTYFQNEAQLEKSRLLSDRFSAERPKGSFSTLEIQRTEQGDSAMYLCASTDGPGVKGYFGPGTRLTVT.